This T cell receptor (beta chain) was profiled in a study of cytomegalovirus exposure and HLA in healthy donors. V dropped 3 bases and J dropped 0; count of bases not matched to a gene: 11. The length of the CDR3 is 18 residues. CDR1 is PRHDT, CDR2 FYEKMQ, per germline (reference sequence). The PCR was carried out with 60 Vbeta primers and 13 Jbeta primers. The data were produced by immunoSEQ multiplex PCR, yet TCRdb's version contains in-frame clones alone and is incomplete. The table records about 170,000 clones, approximately 79% of them present only once. The clonotype originates from a male donor in good health and CMV-seronegative. This chain links TRBV13 with TRBJ1-3; TRBD1 matches 7 bases. The material sequenced was PBMCs. CDR3 nucleotides: TGTGCCAGCAGCTTTCGATACAGGGGCTCCCGCTCTGGAAACACCATATATTTT. This sequence encodes CASSFRYRGSRSGNTIYF.